This TCR beta chain is drawn from a study of immune evolution from preneoplasia to lung adenocarcinoma listed by TCRdb under 2021. About the study as a whole: HLA loss of heterozygosity was found in roughly 7% of AIS, 15% of MIA and about 32% of ADC lesions, and in no AAH lesions. The study combined immune gene expression, TCR sequencing and multiplex immunofluorescence to profile immune contexture across lung adenocarcinoma precursors and invasive adenocarcinoma. Resected precursor lesions (AAH, AIS, MIA) and invasive adenocarcinomas were each compared against paired morphologically normal lung tissue. The sample size was set by how many specimens were available, not by a prior power calculation. The immune data were integrated with whole exome sequencing and methylation data obtained from the same cohort of nodules. The overall cohort was made up of 45 to 60 patients with pulmonary nodules who had surgical resection. TCR sequencing data came from 45 to 60 patients. The study reported that under 120 samples were used for TCR sequencing. Class I HLA alleles were inferred from exome data with POLYSOLVER, and allele-specific HLA loss was detected with LOHHLA. Here is what the overall study found, with its caveats: Normal lung had the highest top T cell clone frequencies, which appeared to decline progressively from AAH through AIS, MIA and invasive adenocarcinoma. Because all patients were from Japan and China, applicability to Western populations was uncertain. Normal lung showed the highest clonality, whereas later-stage lesions appeared to have higher T cell density and diversity but lower clonality. T cell clonality was highest in KRAS-mutant nodules compared with EGFR-mutant or double wild-type lesions. Findings were based on association rather than direct causation; larger cohorts with long-term follow-up and longitudinal biopsies were deemed needed.

Ends trimmed: V by 5 bases, J by 4 bases; bases unmatched to a gene: 11. The CDR3 covers 17 residues, taking in both the cysteine and the phenylalanine. The kept DNA is CDR3 alone, 51 bases in frame from the first base. CDR1 is given as SGHTA and CDR2 as FQGTGA, both from the germline V gene. The patients had resection in Japan or China between 2014 and 2017. The histologic diagnosis of each case was independently confirmed on H&E slides by two lung cancer pathologists. Premalignant or tumor cells were enriched for nucleic acid extraction by macro-dissection performed after pathologic assessment. FFPE tissue was used for DNA isolation with the AllPrep DNA/RNA FFPE Kit. TCR beta CDR3 regions were sequenced from DNA using the immunoSEQ hsTCRbeta Kit. The authors' pipeline ran thus. The ImmunoSEQ Analyzer was used to analyse the TCR sequencing data. T cell clonality was defined as 1 minus Pielou's evenness, calculated on productive rearrangements. T cell diversity was measured with the inverse Simpson index on productive templates. T cell density was defined as TCR beta template counts normalized to usable DNA, with usable DNA estimated by amplification and sequencing of housekeeping genes. Two-sided Kruskal-Wallis tests were used to compare TCR metrics between histologic stages. This immuneACCESS table, as held by TCRdb, lists in-frame sequences with V and J called but not all clones. Of the missing ones, under half trace to an unresolved V gene in checked studies; the others have no known cause. Clone size and V and J calls were adopted from that table, with D and trimming inferred from the DNA. For this sample there are some 41,000 clones; more than 60% appear just once. Approximately 4.8% of the sample goes to the ten largest clones.

This clone appeared once. Its antigen remains unidentified. No qualities accompany the bases; no much larger clone lies one base away. This clonotype was sampled from a person aged 55 to 75 with lung adenocarcinoma. Here the chain combines TRBV7-3 and TRBJ2-3; TRBD2 fits 11 bases in the junction. Sequencing was carried out using FFPE invasive lung adenocarcinoma tissue. This specimen's cell subset or site label, per the study, means: frankly invasive lung adenocarcinoma (ADC). The CDR3 loop reads CASSLQPGTSGADTQYF. The sequenced DNA: TGTGCCAGCAGCCTACAACCTGGGACTAGCGGAGCAGATACGCAGTATTTT.